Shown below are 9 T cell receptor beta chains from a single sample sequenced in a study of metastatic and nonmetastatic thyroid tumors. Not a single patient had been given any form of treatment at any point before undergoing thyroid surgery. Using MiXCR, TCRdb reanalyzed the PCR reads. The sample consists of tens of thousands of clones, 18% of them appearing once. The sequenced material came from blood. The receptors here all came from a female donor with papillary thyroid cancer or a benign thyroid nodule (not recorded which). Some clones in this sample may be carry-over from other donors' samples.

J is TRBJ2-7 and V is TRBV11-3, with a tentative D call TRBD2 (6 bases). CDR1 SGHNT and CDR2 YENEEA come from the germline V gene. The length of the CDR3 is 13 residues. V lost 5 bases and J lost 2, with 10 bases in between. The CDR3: CASSSWRAYEQYF. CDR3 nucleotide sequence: TGTGCCAGCAGCAGCTGGAGGGCCTACGAGCAGTACTTC.

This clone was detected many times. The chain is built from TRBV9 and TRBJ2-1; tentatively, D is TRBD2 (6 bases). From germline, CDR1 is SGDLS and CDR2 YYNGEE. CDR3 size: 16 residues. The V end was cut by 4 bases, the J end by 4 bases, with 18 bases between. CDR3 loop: CASSPQTEAGYNEQFF. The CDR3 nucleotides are TGTGCCAGCAGCCCCCAGACAGAGGCGGGGTACAATGAGCAGTTCTTC. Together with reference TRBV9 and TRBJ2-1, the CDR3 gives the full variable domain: DSGVTQTPKHLITATGQRVTLRCSPRSGDLSVYWYQQSLDQGLQFLIQYYNGEERAKGNILERFSAQQFPDLHSELNLSSLELGDSALYFCASSPQTEAGYNEQFFGPGTRLTVL.

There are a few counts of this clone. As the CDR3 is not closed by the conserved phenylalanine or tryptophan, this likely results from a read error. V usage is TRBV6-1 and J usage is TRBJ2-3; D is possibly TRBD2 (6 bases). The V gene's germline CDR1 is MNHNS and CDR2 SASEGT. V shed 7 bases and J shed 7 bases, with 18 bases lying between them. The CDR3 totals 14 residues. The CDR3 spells CASTVGGCVHTQYL. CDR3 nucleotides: TGTGCCAGCACCGTCGGGGGATGCGTCCATACGCAGTATCTT.

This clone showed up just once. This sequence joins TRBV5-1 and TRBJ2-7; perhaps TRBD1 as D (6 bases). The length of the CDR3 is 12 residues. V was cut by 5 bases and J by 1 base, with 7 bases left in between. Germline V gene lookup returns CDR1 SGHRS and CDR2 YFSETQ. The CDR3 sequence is CASRDSSYEQYF. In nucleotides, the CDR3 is TGCGCCAGCAGGGACAGTTCCTACGAGCAGTACTTC.

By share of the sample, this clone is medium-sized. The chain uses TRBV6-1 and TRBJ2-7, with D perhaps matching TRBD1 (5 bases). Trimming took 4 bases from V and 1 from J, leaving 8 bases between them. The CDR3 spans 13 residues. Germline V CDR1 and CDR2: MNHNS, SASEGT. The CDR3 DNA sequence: TGTGCCAGCAGTGTCAGGGCGTCCTACGAGCAGTACTTC. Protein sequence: CASSVRASYEQYF.

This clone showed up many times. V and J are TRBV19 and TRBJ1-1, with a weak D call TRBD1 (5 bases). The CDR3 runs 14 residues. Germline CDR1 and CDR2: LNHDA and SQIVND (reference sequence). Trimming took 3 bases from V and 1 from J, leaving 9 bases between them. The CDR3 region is CASSIRDQNTEAFF. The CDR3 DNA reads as TGTGCCAGTAGTATCAGGGACCAGAACACTGAAGCTTTCTTT.

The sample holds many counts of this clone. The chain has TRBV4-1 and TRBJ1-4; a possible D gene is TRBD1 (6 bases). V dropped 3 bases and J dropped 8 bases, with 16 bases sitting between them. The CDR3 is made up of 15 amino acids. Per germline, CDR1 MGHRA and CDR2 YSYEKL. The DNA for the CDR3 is TGCGCCAGCAGCCACCCCACGGGGGCAAGGGAAAAACTGTTTTTT. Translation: CASSHPTGAREKLFF.

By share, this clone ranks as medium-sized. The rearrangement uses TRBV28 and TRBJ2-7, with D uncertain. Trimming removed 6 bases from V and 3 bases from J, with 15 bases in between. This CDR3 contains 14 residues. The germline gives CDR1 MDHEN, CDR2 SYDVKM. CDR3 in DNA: TGTGCCAGCAGATGGTCGACGAGACTCTACGAGCAGTACTTC. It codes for CASRWSTRLYEQYF.

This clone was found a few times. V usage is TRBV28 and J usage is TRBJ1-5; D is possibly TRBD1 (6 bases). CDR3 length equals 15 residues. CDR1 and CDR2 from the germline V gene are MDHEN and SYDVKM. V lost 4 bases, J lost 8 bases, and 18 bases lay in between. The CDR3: CASSYQGGQGKPQHF. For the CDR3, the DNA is TGTGCCAGCAGTTACCAAGGAGGTCAGGGGAAGCCCCAGCATTTT.